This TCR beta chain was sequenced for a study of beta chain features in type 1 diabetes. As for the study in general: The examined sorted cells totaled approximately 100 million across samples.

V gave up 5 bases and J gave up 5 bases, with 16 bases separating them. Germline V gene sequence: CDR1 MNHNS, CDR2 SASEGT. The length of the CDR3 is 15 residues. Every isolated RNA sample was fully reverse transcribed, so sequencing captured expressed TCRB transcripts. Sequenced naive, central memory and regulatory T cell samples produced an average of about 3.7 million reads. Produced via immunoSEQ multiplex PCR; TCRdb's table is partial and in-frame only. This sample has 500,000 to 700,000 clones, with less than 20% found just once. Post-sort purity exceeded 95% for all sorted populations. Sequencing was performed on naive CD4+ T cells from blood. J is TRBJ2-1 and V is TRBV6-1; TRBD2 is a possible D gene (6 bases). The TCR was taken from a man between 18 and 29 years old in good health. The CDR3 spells CASSRAGLPHNEQFF. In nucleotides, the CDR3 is TGTGCCAGCAGTCGGGCGGGACTGCCCCACAATGAGCAGTTCTTC.